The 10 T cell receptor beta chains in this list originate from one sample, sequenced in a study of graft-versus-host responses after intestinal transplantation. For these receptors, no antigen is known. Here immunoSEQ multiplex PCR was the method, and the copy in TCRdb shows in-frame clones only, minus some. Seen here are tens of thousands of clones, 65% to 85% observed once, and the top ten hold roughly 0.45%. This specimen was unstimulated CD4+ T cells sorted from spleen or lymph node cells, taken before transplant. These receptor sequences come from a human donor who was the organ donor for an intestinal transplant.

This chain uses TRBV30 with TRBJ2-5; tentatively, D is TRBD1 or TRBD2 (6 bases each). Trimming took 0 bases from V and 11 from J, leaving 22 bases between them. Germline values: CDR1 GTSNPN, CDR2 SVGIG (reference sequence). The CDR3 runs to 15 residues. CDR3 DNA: TGTGCCTGGAGTGTAGGAGGGGCAGGGGCCTACGGGCAGTACTTC. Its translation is CAWSVGGAGAYGQYF.

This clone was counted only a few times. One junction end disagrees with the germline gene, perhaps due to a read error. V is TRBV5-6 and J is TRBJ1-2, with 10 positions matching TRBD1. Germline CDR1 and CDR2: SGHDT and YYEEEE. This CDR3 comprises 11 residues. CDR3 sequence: CASSLGDRGIF. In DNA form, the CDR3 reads TGTGCCAGCAGCTTGGGGGACAGGGGCATCTTC. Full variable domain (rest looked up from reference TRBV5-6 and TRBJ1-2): DAGVTQSPTHLIKTRGQQVTLRCSPKSGHDTVSWYQQALGQGPQFIFQYYEEEERQRGNFPDRFSGHQFPNYSSELNVNALLLGDSALYLCASSLGDRGIFGSGTRLTVV.

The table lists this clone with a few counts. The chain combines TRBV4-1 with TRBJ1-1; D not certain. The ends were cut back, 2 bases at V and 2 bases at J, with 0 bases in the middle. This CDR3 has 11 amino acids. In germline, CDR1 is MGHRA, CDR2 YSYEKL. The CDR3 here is CASSQNTEAFF. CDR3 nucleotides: TGCGCCAGCAGCCAAAACACTGAAGCTTTCTTT.

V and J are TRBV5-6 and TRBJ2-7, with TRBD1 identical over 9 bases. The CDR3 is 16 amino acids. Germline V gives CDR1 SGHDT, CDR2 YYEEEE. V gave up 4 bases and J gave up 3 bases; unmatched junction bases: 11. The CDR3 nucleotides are TGTGCCAGCAGCACCACCTTGACAGGGGGTTTCTACGAGCAGTACTTC. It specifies CASSTTLTGGFYEQYF.

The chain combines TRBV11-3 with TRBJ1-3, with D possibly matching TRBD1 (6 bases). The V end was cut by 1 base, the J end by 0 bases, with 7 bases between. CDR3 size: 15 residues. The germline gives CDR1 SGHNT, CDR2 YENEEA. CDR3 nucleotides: TGTGCCAGCAGCTTAGGGGGGGCCTCTGGAAACACCATATATTTT. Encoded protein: CASSLGGASGNTIYF.

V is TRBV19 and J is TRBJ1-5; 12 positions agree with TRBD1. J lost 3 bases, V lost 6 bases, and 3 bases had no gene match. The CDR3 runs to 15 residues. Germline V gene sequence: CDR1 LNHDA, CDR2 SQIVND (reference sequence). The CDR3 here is CASRGQGANNQPQHF. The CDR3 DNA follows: TGTGCCAGTAGGGGACAGGGGGCAAACAATCAGCCCCAGCATTTT.

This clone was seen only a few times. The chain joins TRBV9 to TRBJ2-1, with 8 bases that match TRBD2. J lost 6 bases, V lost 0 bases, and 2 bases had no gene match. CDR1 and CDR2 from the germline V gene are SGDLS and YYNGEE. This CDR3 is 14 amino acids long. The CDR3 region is CASSVEAGVNEQFF. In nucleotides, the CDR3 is TGTGCCAGCAGCGTAGAAGCGGGGGTCAATGAGCAGTTCTTC.

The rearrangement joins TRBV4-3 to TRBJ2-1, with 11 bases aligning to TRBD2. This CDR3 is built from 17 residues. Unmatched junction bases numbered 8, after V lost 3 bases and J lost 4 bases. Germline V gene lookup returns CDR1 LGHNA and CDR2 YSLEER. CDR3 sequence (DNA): TGCGCCAGCAGCCAGATAGAGGGACTAGCGGAGTACAATGAGCAGTTCTTC. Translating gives CASSQIEGLAEYNEQFF.

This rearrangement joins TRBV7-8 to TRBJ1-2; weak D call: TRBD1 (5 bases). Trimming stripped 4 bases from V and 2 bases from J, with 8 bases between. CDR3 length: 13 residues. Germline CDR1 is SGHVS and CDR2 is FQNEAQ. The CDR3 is CASSSRVNYGYTF. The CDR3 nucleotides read TGTGCCAGCAGCTCCAGGGTGAACTATGGCTACACCTTC.

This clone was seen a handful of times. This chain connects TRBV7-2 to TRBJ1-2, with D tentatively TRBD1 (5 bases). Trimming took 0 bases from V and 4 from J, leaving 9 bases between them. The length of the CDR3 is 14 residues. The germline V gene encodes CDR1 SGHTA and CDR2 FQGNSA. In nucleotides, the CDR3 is TGTGCCAGCAGCTTAGCCCAGGGACCCTATGGCTACACCTTC. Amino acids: CASSLAQGPYGYTF.